Sequencing of this TCR beta chain was carried out in a study of radiation and T cells in renal cell carcinoma. Findings of the study overall: No pretreatment tumor biopsies were available for baseline clonotypes. From baseline, blood top tumor clonotypes peaked at 2 weeks post-radiation.

About this clone itself: Its antigen is not known. The junction and the germline gene differ at one end; a read error may be behind it.

This CDR3 is 14 amino acids long. Germline loops: CDR1 SGHKS, CDR2 YYEKEE (reference sequence). This table comes from immunoSEQ multiplex PCR, and its TCRdb copy is limited to in-frame clones, with some not included. The table includes 100,000 to 150,000 clones, over 75% detected once. Time point here: blood 2 weeks post-SBRT. Treatment noted: 15 Gy SBRT to primary tumor, nephrectomy 4 weeks later. After SBRT, blood was collected at 2 and 4 weeks, plus baseline. Clear cell pathology was present in this patient's renal cell carcinoma. Specimen: blood, collected from a patient whose treatment included radiotherapy and nephrectomy. The receptor comes from a woman in her fifties or sixties with renal cell carcinoma. The V gene is TRBV5-5, the J gene TRBJ2-1; TRBD2 matches at 9 bases. CDR3 loop: CASGLAGVSVEQFF. The CDR3 coding sequence is TGTGCCAGCGGCTTAGCGGGAGTTTCTGTTGAGCAGTTCTTC. The variable domain in full, with the rest retrieved from reference TRBV5-5 and TRBJ2-1, is DAGVTQSPTHLIKTRGQQVTLRCSPISGHKSVSWYQQVLGQGPQFIFQYYEKEERGRGNFPDRFSARQFPNYSSELNVNALLLGDSALYLCASGLAGVSVEQFFGPGTRLTVL.